The rows below give T cell receptor beta chains drawn from one sample of a study of cytomegalovirus exposure and HLA in healthy donors. Produced via immunoSEQ multiplex PCR; TCRdb's table is partial and in-frame only. The table shows around 28,000 clones, with roughly 89% occurring only once. The sequenced material came from PBMCs. These receptors all stem from a boy younger than 18 in good health and CMV-seronegative. CDR3s include the opening cysteine and the closing phenylalanine or tryptophan. D genes are given only for firm matches. A row's size may be missing; if present it is once, few, many or a size class.

- TRBJ2-3 13 TRBV15 TRBD1 TGCGCCAAGTCTCCAGGGGGCGCGGATACGCAGTATTTT CAKSPGGADTQYF
- TRBJ2-1 15 TRBV10-3 TRBD1 TGTGCCATCAGTGAGTCGGGGGACAGCTACAATGAGCAGTTCTTC CAISESGDSYNEQFF
- TRBJ1-3 12 TRBV7-3 - TGTGCCAGCAGCGCCCCGGGGAACACCATATATTTT CASSAPGNTIYF
- TRBJ1-6 18 TRBV27 - TGTGCCAGCAGAACAGGGTCGATGAGGAGCTCCTATAATTCACCCCTCCACTTT CASRTGSMRSSYNSPLHF
- TRBJ2-3 16 TRBV9 TRBD2 TGTGCCAGCAGCGTAGTTAGCGGGGGGGCCCGGGATACGCAGTATTTT CASSVVSGGARDTQYF
- TRBJ2-2 18 TRBV5-4 - TGTGCCAGCAGCTCGGGACGACTAGGAATAACCAACACCGGGGAGCTGTTTTTT CASSSGRLGITNTGELFF
- TRBJ2-1 15 TRBV6-5 TRBD2 TGTGCCAGCAGTACCCTACTAGCGGGGGTGGTAGAGCAGTTCTTC CASSTLLAGVVEQFF
- TRBJ2-7 14 TRBV27 - TGTGCCAGCAGTTTGAGACAGCCTCCCTACGAGCAGTACTTC CASSLRQPPYEQYF
- TRBJ2-7 15 TRBV7-2 TRBD1 TGTGCCAGCAGCCCGCACCCAGGGGGCGGCTACGAGCAGTACTTC CASSPHPGGGYEQYF
- TRBJ2-2 17 TRBV4-3 - TGCGCCAGCAGCCAAGATGAAGGGGGGGGACGGACCGGGGAGCTGTTTTTT CASSQDEGGGRTGELFF
- TRBJ1-6 15 TRBV27 - TGTGCCAGCAGTTTCAGGCCGGATTATAATTCACCCCTCCACTTT CASSFRPDYNSPLHF
- TRBJ1-5 15 TRBV6-1 - TGTGCCAGCATCTGGGGGGGGTTGGGCAATCAGCCCCAGCATTTT CASIWGGLGNQPQHF
once TRBJ2-7 15 TRBV7-2 TRBD2 TGTGCCAGCAGCTACTCCGGGACTAGGGACCGGGAGCAGTACTTC CASSYSGTRDREQYF
once TRBJ1-2 16 TRBV25-1 TRBD1 TGTGCCAGCAGTGAATACCCTCGGACAGGGGGCGATGGCTACACCTTC CASSEYPRTGGDGYTF
- TRBJ1-5 16 TRBV19 - TGTGCCAGTAGTATACCAGGGGTACTGAGCAATCAGCCCCAGCATTTT CASSIPGVLSNQPQHF
- TRBJ2-7 14 TRBV2 - TGTGCCAGCACTAGAAGGGGCAGAACCTACGAGCAGTACTTC CASTRRGRTYEQYF